The source of this TCR beta chain is a study of OX40 agonist ivuxolimab in advanced cancers. Study background: Patients received the agonistic anti-OX40 (CD134) antibody ivuxolimab.

Patients with a history of autoimmune disease or on systemic immunosuppression were excluded. Baseline was the first blood sampling point, followed by cycle 4 day 1 and cycle 7 day 1. Regarding the study as a whole: The study observed clonal expansion of CD4+ and CD8+ blood T cells by week 6 at 0.1 to 3.0 mg/kg.

The CDR3 has 16 residues. CDR1 and CDR2 (germline): MNHEY, SMNVEV (reference sequence). Between the trimmed V and J ends, which lost 0 bases and 2 bases, there was a span of 12 bases. Profiled with immunoSEQ multiplex PCR; TCRdb holds only in-frame clones, not every one. The sample lists 15,000 to 20,000 clones; about 71% were seen once. In regard to this clone: Its antigen is currently unknown.

This TCR was sampled from an adult with an advanced solid tumor such as melanoma, head and neck, liver or kidney cancer. The sample here was CD4+ or CD8+ T cells sorted from blood, taken in a trial of the OX40 agonist ivuxolimab. The rearrangement uses TRBV27 and TRBJ2-3; TRBD1 or TRBD2 may be the D gene (5 bases each). Written as DNA, the CDR3 is TGTGCCAGCAGTTTATCTGCAGGGACGCCCACAGATACGCAGTATTTT. It specifies CASSLSAGTPTDTQYF.